Listed below are T cell receptor beta chains from one sample, sequenced in a study of CD8+CD57+ T cells in acquired aplastic anemia. MiXCR, applied by TCRdb to the reads, yields one record per CDR3 protein. This sample has 65,000 or so distinct CDR3 sequences, with 55% found just once. The source material was sorted CD4+, CD8+, or CD8+CD57+ T cells (not recorded which) from PBMCs. All receptors derive from a human donor in good health, serving as a control. Both conserved end residues are part of each CDR3. The order of the fields is CDR3 DNA, CDR3 protein, V gene, J gene, clone size, D gene. The D gene is left open where the match is weak. A row's size may be missing; if present it is once, few, many or a size class.

TGTGCCAGTAGTGGCGGGGGGGGTGAGACCCAGTACTTC	CASSGGGGETQYF	TRBV19	TRBJ2-5	NA	TRBD2
TGTGCCAGCAGTGTCTACCCCCTCGAGCAGTACTTC	CASSVYPLEQYF	TRBV2	TRBJ2-7	NA	NA
TGTGCCAGCAGTGAACACCCACTGGGTGTCTCCTACAATGAGCAGTTCTTC	CASSEHPLGVSYNEQFF	TRBV6-1	TRBJ2-1	many	NA
TGTGCCAGCAGCCAGACAGGCCCCAATCAGCCCCAGCATTTT	CASSQTGPNQPQHF	TRBV3-1	TRBJ1-5	many	NA
TGTGCCAGTAGTAACATAGACAGGGGCACTGGCTACACCTTC	CASSNIDRGTGYTF	TRBV19	TRBJ1-2	NA	TRBD1
TGTGCCAGCTATAACCCGGGGTTAGGAGAGACCCAGTACTTC	CASYNPGLGETQYF	TRBV7-8	TRBJ2-5	NA	NA
TGCGCCAGCAGTAGGGATCTCTCTGGGGCCAACGTCCTGACTTTC	CASSRDLSGANVLTF	TRBV5-1	TRBJ2-6	NA	NA
TGTGCCAGCAGCGTAGCATCCCCGGGCCCTCTAAGCGCCGGGGAGCTGTTTTTT	CASSVASPGPLSAGELFF	TRBV9	TRBJ2-2	many	NA
TGCGCCAGCAGTGAGTCGTCGGGTAGTCTCTCTGGCTACACCTTC	CASSESSGSLSGYTF	TRBV10-2	TRBJ1-2	NA	NA
TGTGCCAGCAGCAAATCCCCGGGACTAGCCCCCTACGAGCAGTACTTC	CASSKSPGLAPYEQYF	TRBV9	TRBJ2-7	NA	TRBD2
TGTGCCACCAGCAGAGAGGACAGGGGAAACGAGCAGTACTTC	CATSREDRGNEQYF	TRBV15	TRBJ2-7	few	TRBD1
TGTGCCACCGGACCGGGACTAGCGGATCATTACAATGAGCAGTTCTTC	CATGPGLADHYNEQFF	TRBV24-1	TRBJ2-1	NA	TRBD2
TGTGCCATCAGTGAAGGGACAGCGAAGAATTCACCCCTCCACTTT	CAISEGTAKNSPLHF	TRBV10-3	TRBJ1-6	few	TRBD1
TGCAGCGTGGCCGGACAGGGTTCTAACTATGGCTACACCTTC	CSVAGQGSNYGYTF	TRBV29-1	TRBJ1-2	NA	TRBD1
TGTGCCAGCAGTGACGACAGGGGGCCCACAGATACGCAGTATTTT	CASSDDRGPTDTQYF	TRBV25-1	TRBJ2-3	medium-sized	TRBD1
TGTGCCAGTAGTAGGGGGGGTGGAGGCTACACCTTC	CASSRGGGGYTF	TRBV19	TRBJ1-2	NA	NA
TGTGCTAGCAGCTTAGTTCAGGGCCCCAGTAGTGAGCAGTTCTTC	CASSLVQGPSSEQFF	TRBV7-7	TRBJ2-1	NA	NA
TGTGCCAGCGGAGGGACAGAGCTTGAAGCTTTCTTT	CASGGTELEAFF	TRBV19	TRBJ1-1	NA	TRBD1
TGCAGTGTTCGGGGCACTATTTACAATGAGCAGTTCTTC	CSVRGTIYNEQFF	TRBV20-1	TRBJ2-1	NA	NA
TGTGCCTGGAGTCGTCCGGGACAGGGGTGGGGCGAGCAGTACTTC	CAWSRPGQGWGEQYF	TRBV30	TRBJ2-7	many	TRBD1
TGTGCCAGCAGCTTAGCTCATAATGAGGGACAGCGGGGACAGCAGTACTTC	CASSLAHNEGQRGQQYF	TRBV11-1	TRBJ2-7	NA	NA
TGTGCCAGTAGTATAAGGACAGGGGAGCTGTTTTTT	CASSIRTGELFF	TRBV19	TRBJ2-2	NA	NA
TGCAGTGCTAGAGGCGATAGCGGCACTAGCACAGATACGCAGTATTTT	CSARGDSGTSTDTQYF	TRBV20-1	TRBJ2-3	once	NA
TGTGCCAGCAGCTTAACAGGGGACACTGAAGCTTTCTTT	CASSLTGDTEAFF	TRBV25-1	TRBJ1-1	many	TRBD1
TGTGCCAGCAGCCAGACTAGCTTTGCGGATACGCAGTATTTT	CASSQTSFADTQYF	TRBV7-9	TRBJ2-3	NA	TRBD2
TGTGCCAGCAGAGGACAGGGGCCGGGGATTCTCCCGAATCAGCCCCAGCATTTT	CASRGQGPGILPNQPQHF	TRBV2	TRBJ1-5	many	TRBD1
TGTGCCAGCAGCTTGGAGGGGCTAGCGGGGGGTACGCAGTATTTT	CASSLEGLAGGTQYF	TRBV5-6	TRBJ2-3	once	TRBD2
TGCGCCAGCAGCTGGACTAGCGGGGGGTTTGAGACCCAGTACTTC	CASSWTSGGFETQYF	TRBV5-1	TRBJ2-5	NA	TRBD2
TGTGCCACCAGCAGAGATGAGGGACTTACGGAGACCCAGTACTTC	CATSRDEGLTETQYF	TRBV15	TRBJ2-5	NA	NA
TGTGCCAGCAGTGGGACTAGAGTCAACGAGCAGTACTTC	CASSGTRVNEQYF	TRBV28	TRBJ2-7	many	TRBD2
TGTGCCAGCAGCTGGAGGGGACGAGCTTTCTTT	CASSWRGRAFF	TRBV2	TRBJ1-1	NA	NA
TGTGCCAGCAGCGTAGGGGCTAGCGGGAAACAAGAGACCCAGTACTTC	CASSVGASGKQETQYF	TRBV9	TRBJ2-5	NA	TRBD2
TGTGCCAGCAGCGTTACCGGGACAGATACGCAGTATTTT	CASSVTGTDTQYF	TRBV9	TRBJ2-3	NA	NA
TGTGCCACCAGCAGAGATCCCCACAGGGACGAGCAGTACTTC	CATSRDPHRDEQYF	TRBV15	TRBJ2-7	NA	NA
TGTGCCAGTAGGACGCCGGGACAGGGGGCGCTTTTCTATGGCTACACCTTC	CASRTPGQGALFYGYTF	TRBV19	TRBJ1-2	many	TRBD1
TGTGCCAGTAGTATGGGGCAGGGGGCGTATCAGCCCCAGCATTTT	CASSMGQGAYQPQHF	TRBV19	TRBJ1-5	few	TRBD1
TGTGCCAGCAGTTACTCGGCAGGCTGGAGAAAAACTGGAAACACCATATATTTT	CASSYSAGWRKTGNTIYF	TRBV6-2/TRBV6-3	TRBJ1-3	many	NA
TGTGCCTGGAGTCTCAGGGGCGACCAGCCCCAGCATTTT	CAWSLRGDQPQHF	TRBV30	TRBJ1-5	many	NA
TGTGCCAGCAGTTACAGCGACAATTACGAGCAGTACTTC	CASSYSDNYEQYF	TRBV2	TRBJ2-7	NA	NA
TGTGCCAGCAGCCGAGGGGGGGACTACGAGCAGTACTTC	CASSRGGDYEQYF	TRBV7-6	TRBJ2-7	once	NA
TGTGCCAGCAGCTTATTGAGTTCCTATAATTCACCCCTCCACTTT	CASSLLSSYNSPLHF	TRBV7-2	TRBJ1-6	NA	NA
TGTGCCAGTAGTAGGGACGGGACCTCTGGAAACACCATATATTTT	CASSRDGTSGNTIYF	TRBV19	TRBJ1-3	many	NA
TGCGCCAGCAGCGTCCAGGGACGGAATGGCTACACCTTC	CASSVQGRNGYTF	TRBV5-1	TRBJ1-2	NA	NA
TGTGCCAGCTCACCTACAGGGGAGAACACTGAAGCTTTCTTT	CASSPTGENTEAFF	TRBV18	TRBJ1-1	many	TRBD1
TGTGCCAGCAGCTTAGTGGGGAGGGTCGAGGAGACCCAGTACTTC	CASSLVGRVEETQYF	TRBV19	TRBJ2-5	NA	TRBD2
TGCGCCAGTCCATCTAGCGGAGGGAGCTCCTACGAGCAGTACTTC	CASPSSGGSSYEQYF	TRBV5-1	TRBJ2-7	NA	TRBD2
TGTGCCTGCTCCCCATGGGGGGGGAACACTGAAGCTTTCTTT	CACSPWGGNTEAFF	TRBV25-1	TRBJ1-1	once	NA
TGTGCCAGCAGTAGGACAGGGGGCGCGGGTAACATTCAGTACTTC	CASSRTGGAGNIQYF	TRBV2	TRBJ2-4	NA	TRBD1
TGCAGCGTTGCTAGCGGGAGGTACTCCTACGAGCAGTACTTC	CSVASGRYSYEQYF	TRBV29-1	TRBJ2-7	once	TRBD2
TGTGCCAGCAGTGCACAGGGGACCCACACTGAAGCTTTCTTT	CASSAQGTHTEAFF	TRBV25-1	TRBJ1-1	once	TRBD1
TGTGCCAGCGCCAAGGGCTCTGGGGCCAACGTCCTGACTTTC	CASAKGSGANVLTF	TRBV18	TRBJ2-6	NA	NA
TGCAGCGTGACAGGGGGCGCAGGCACTGAAGCTTTCTTT	CSVTGGAGTEAFF	TRBV29-1	TRBJ1-1	NA	TRBD1
TGCGCCAGCAGCCAAGATCTACAGGGTAGAGGGGGCTACACCTTC	CASSQDLQGRGGYTF	TRBV4-3	TRBJ1-2	NA	NA